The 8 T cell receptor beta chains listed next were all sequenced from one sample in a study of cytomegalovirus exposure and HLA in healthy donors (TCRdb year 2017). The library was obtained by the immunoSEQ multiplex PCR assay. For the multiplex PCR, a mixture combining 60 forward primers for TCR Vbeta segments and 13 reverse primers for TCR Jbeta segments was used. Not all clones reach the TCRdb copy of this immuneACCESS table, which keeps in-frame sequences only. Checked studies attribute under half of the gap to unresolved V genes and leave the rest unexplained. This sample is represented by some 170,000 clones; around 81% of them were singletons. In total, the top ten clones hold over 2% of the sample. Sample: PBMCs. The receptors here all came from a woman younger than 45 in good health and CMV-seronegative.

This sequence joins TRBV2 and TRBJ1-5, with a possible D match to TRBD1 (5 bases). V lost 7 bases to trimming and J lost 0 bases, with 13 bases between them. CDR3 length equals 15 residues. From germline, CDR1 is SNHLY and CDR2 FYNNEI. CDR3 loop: CASKGETDSNQPQHF. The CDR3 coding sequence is TGTGCCAGCAAAGGGGAAACAGATAGCAATCAGCCCCAGCATTTT. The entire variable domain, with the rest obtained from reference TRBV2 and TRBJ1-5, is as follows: EPEVTQTPSHQVTQMGQEVILRCVPISNHLYFYWYRQILGQKVEFLVSFYNNEISEKSEIFDDQFSVERPDGSNFTLKIRSTKLEDSAMYFCASKGETDSNQPQHFGDGTRLSIL.

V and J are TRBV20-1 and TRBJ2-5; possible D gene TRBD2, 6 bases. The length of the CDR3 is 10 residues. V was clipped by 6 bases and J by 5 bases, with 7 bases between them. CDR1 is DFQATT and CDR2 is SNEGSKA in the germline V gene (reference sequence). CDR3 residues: CSAAGETQYF. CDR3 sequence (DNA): TGCAGTGCCGCGGGGGAGACCCAGTACTTC.

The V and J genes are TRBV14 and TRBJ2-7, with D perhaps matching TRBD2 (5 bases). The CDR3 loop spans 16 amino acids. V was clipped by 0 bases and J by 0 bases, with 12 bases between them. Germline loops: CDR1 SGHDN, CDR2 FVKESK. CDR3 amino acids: CASSQEIGEGSYEQYF. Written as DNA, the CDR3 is TGTGCCAGCAGCCAAGAAATCGGGGAAGGCTCCTACGAGCAGTACTTC. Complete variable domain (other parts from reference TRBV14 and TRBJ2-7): EAGVTQFPSHSVIEKGQTVTLRCDPISGHDNLYWYRRVMGKEIKFLLHFVKESKQDESGMPNNRFLAERTGGTYSTLKVQPAELEDSGVYFCASSQEIGEGSYEQYFGPGTRLTVT.

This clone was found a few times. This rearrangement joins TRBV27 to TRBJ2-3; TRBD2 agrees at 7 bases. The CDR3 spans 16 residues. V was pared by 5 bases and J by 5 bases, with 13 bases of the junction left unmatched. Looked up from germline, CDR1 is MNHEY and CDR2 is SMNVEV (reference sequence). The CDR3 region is CASSPRERGLGDTQYF. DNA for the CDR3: TGTGCCAGCAGTCCGAGGGAGCGGGGATTAGGAGATACGCAGTATTTT.

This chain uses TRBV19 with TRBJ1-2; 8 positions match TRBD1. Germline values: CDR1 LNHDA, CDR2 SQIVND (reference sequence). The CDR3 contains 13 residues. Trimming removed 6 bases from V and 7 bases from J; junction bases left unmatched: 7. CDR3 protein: CASSPGQGGGYTF. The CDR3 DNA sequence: TGTGCCAGTAGCCCAGGACAGGGCGGTGGCTACACCTTC.

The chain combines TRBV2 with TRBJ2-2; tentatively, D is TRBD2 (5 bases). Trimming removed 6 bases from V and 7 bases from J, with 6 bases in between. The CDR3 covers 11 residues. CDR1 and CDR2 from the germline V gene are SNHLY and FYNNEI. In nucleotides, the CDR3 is TGTGCCAGCAGCGAGGGCGGGGAGCTGTTTTTT. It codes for CASSEGGELFF.

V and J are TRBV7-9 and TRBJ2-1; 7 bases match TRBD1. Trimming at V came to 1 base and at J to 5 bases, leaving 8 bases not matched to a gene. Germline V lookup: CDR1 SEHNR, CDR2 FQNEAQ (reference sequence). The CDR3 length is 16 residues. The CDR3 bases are TGTGCCAGCAGCTTAGGCAGGGGGAGAACCAACAATGAGCAGTTCTTC. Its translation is CASSLGRGRTNNEQFF.

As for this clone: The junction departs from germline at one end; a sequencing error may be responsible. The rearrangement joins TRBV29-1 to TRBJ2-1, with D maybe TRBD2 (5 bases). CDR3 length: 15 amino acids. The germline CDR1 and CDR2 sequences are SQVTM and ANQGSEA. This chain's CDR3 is CSVDSHTGSFNEQFF. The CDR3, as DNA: TGCAGCGTTGACTCCCACACGGGGTCCTTCAATGAGCAGTTCTTC.